Listed here are 6 T cell receptor beta chains from one sample, sequenced in a study of blood T cells in healthy people across ages. A second roughly 6 to 11 cycle PCR used barcoded and J-beta primers. One entry per CDR3 protein, called by TCRdb with MiXCR from the 5' RACE reads. The sample includes 540,000 or so distinct CDR3 sequences, about 24% of them seen just once. The sample also formed part of further work on T cells of mothers and their children.

Source material: blood. These receptors all stem from a boy aged 5 to 17 in good health.

This chain uses TRBV2 with TRBJ1-1; TRBD1 agrees at 9 bases. The J segment lost 5 bases and the V segment lost 9 bases, leaving 7 bases of the junction unmatched. The V gene's germline CDR1 is SNHLY and CDR2 FYNNEI. This CDR3 has 13 residues. The CDR3 DNA follows: TGTGCCAGTACCGGACAGGGGAGTACTGAAGCTTTCTTT. It codes for CASTGQGSTEAFF.

The chain is built from TRBV13 and TRBJ2-7; D is undetermined. With 5 bases removed from V and 2 bases from J, the gap between germline ends came to 10 bases. The CDR3 length is 13 residues. The germline V gene has CDR1 PRHDT and CDR2 FYEKMQ (reference sequence). The CDR3 sequence is CASSTGRPYEQYF. The DNA of the CDR3 is TGTGCCAGCAGCACCGGGCGACCCTACGAGCAGTACTTC.

The V and J genes are TRBV7-9 and TRBJ1-4; 7 bases map to TRBD1. The CDR3 runs to 15 residues. The ends lost 5 bases at V and 0 bases at J; junction bases unmatched: 3. The V gene's germline CDR1 is SEHNR and CDR2 FQNEAQ (reference sequence). This chain's CDR3 is CASSTGQATNEKLFF. Written as DNA, the CDR3 is TGTGCCAGCAGCACAGGACAGGCAACTAATGAAAAACTGTTTTTT. Full variable domain (remainder filled in from reference TRBV7-9 and TRBJ1-4): DTGVSQNPRHKITKRGQNVTFRCDPISEHNRLYWYRQTLGQGPEFLTYFQNEAQLEKSRLLSDRFSAERPKGSFSTLEIQRTEQGDSAMYLCASSTGQATNEKLFFGSGTQLSVL.

As DNA, the CDR3 is TGTGCCAGCAGCTGGGTCCAAGAGACCCAGTACTTC. Protein: CASSWVQETQYF. The rearrangement uses TRBV5-5 and TRBJ2-5; D is unresolved. The V gene lost 3 bases and the J gene lost 1 base, with 4 bases spanning the gap. CDR3 length: 12 amino acids. Germline CDR1 SGHKS, CDR2 YYEKEE (reference sequence).

With respect to this clonotype: The CDR3 end shows no conserved phenylalanine or tryptophan, and so a read error is likely. This rearrangement joins TRBV4-1 to TRBJ2-5, with D tentatively TRBD2 (5 bases). Near its end, the DNA agrees better with TRBJ2-7, so the J call may be wrong. The CDR3 has 15 residues. CDR1 is MGHRA, CDR2 YSYEKL, per germline. CDR3 amino acids: CASSQSTGMPYEQYL. CDR3 bases: TGCGCCAGCAGCCAATCGACCGGGATGCCCTACGAGCAGTACCTC.

On this clonotype itself: No conserved phenylalanine or tryptophan ends this CDR3, so it is likely a read error. V gene TRBV13 combines with J gene TRBJ1-2, with 8 bases fitting TRBD1. After removal of 6 bases from V and 3 bases from J, the junction contained 9 bases not matched to a gene. Per the germline V gene, CDR1 is PRHDT and CDR2 is FYEKMQ (reference sequence). The CDR3 spans 15 residues. CDR3 sequence reads: CASRTQGVGDYGYTL. DNA for the CDR3: TGTGCCAGCAGAACACAGGGGGTTGGAGACTATGGCTACACCCTC.